The 19 T cell receptor beta chains reported below all come from one sample, sequenced in a study of a mutant IDH1 vaccine in newly diagnosed glioma. Time point: baseline, week 1 (first vaccination visit). As to treatment: pre-vaccination baseline after standard-of-care therapy. Profiling relied on immunoSEQ multiplex PCR, and the TCRdb table lists in-frame clones only, not all of them. In the table there are about 16,000 clones, just under 80% of which are singletons. The sequenced sample was PBMCs, obtained from a glioma patient treated with radiotherapy, temozolomide or both. The receptors here all came from a man between 40 and 49 years old with glioma.

The V gene is TRBV9, the J gene TRBJ2-2; D not certain. Germline lookup yields CDR1 SGDLS and CDR2 YYNGEE. The germline V and J ends were trimmed by 1 base and 1 base, with 5 bases remaining between them. There are 14 residues in the CDR3. DNA for the CDR3: TGTGCCAGCAGCGTATACCAGAACACCGGGGAGCTGTTTTTT. Translation: CASSVYQNTGELFF.

In this sample, this clone turned up a few times. The CDR3 nucleotides read TGTGCCAGCAGCTTGACAAGGGATTATGGCTACACCTTC. It encodes CASSLTRDYGYTF. V usage is TRBV7-2 and J usage is TRBJ1-2; D is uncertain. CDR3 length: 13 residues. Germline V lookup: CDR1 SGHTA, CDR2 FQGNSA. V gave up 3 bases and J gave up 5 bases, with 10 bases separating them.

This clone was counted between two and nine times. V is TRBV10-1 and J is TRBJ1-1, with a possible D match to TRBD1 (5 bases). CDR3 length: 14 residues. Germline V gene sequence: CDR1 WNHNN, CDR2 SYGVQD (reference sequence). V shed 6 bases and J shed 4 bases, with 15 bases lying between them. The CDR3 loop reads CASSGDGGGTEAFF. The CDR3, as DNA: TGCGCCAGCAGCGGGGATGGGGGGGGCACTGAAGCTTTCTTT.

The chain uses TRBV5-8 and TRBJ1-1; D not resolved. The V end lost 0 bases, the J end lost 0 bases, and 6 bases lay between the germline ends. Germline V gives CDR1 SGHTS, CDR2 YDEGEE. The CDR3 sequence is 14 residues long. The CDR3: CASSLADLNTEAFF. CDR3 DNA: TGTGCCAGCAGCTTGGCAGACCTGAACACTGAAGCTTTCTTT.

About this clone: One junction end disagrees with the germline gene, perhaps due to a read error. The V call is TRBV19, the J call TRBJ1-2; TRBD1 aligns across 9 bases. Looked up from germline, CDR1 is LNHDA and CDR2 is SQIVND (reference sequence). The CDR3 contains 16 residues. CDR3: CASSIPGTGTFGGAAF. The CDR3 DNA sequence: TGTGCCAGTAGTATTCCCGGGACAGGGACTTTTGGCGGCGCAGCCTTC.

The chain combines TRBV7-2 with TRBJ2-7; no firm D call. V dropped 5 bases and J dropped 6 bases, with 8 bases sitting between them. Looked up from germline, CDR1 is SGHTA and CDR2 is FQGNSA. The CDR3 is 11 amino acids. CDR3 residues: CASSQAREQYF. Here the CDR3 DNA reads TGTGCCAGCAGCCAAGCCCGCGAGCAGTACTTC.

The chain employs TRBV30 and TRBJ1-5; TRBD1 agrees at 10 bases. This CDR3 region has 13 residues. V lost 5 bases, J lost 7 bases, and 5 bases stayed unmatched. The V gene's germline CDR1 is GTSNPN and CDR2 SVGIG (reference sequence). The CDR3 is CAWGQGGFQPQHF. The CDR3 nucleotides read TGTGCCTGGGGACAGGGGGGGTTCCAGCCCCAGCATTTT.

Of note for this clone: At the DNA level, this CDR3 is encoded by other sequences in the same sample as well. V usage is TRBV10-2 and J usage is TRBJ2-5, with 10 bases lining up with TRBD1. Germline CDR1 reads WSHSY; CDR2 reads SAAADI. This CDR3 has 15 amino acids. Unmatched junction bases numbered 6, after V lost 3 bases and J lost 5 bases. The chain's CDR3 is CASSDDRGRMETQYF. In nucleotides, the CDR3 is TGCGCCAGCAGTGATGACAGGGGGCGAATGGAGACCCAGTACTTC.

The chain links TRBV4-1 to TRBJ2-3; D not certain. Germline assignment: CDR1 MGHRA and CDR2 YSYEKL. Trimming pared 4 bases from V and 4 bases from J, leaving 15 bases between. The CDR3 is 15 residues long. In nucleotides, the CDR3 is TGCGCCAGCAGCCCTAGGACGGATAGCTCAGATACGCAGTATTTT. This translates into CASSPRTDSSDTQYF.

The chain carries TRBV30 and TRBJ1-2, with D perhaps matching TRBD1 (5 bases). Looked up from germline, CDR1 is GTSNPN and CDR2 is SVGIG (reference sequence). Trimming took off 3 bases at V and 4 bases at J, with 18 bases between the two ends. This CDR3 contains 15 residues. The CDR3 nucleotides are TGTGCCTGGAGCCCCAAAGGGGAGGTCGGCTATGGCTACACCTTC. Protein product: CAWSPKGEVGYGYTF.

The chain carries TRBV6-1 and TRBJ2-3; D gene uncertain. The CDR3 runs to 15 residues. The V and J ends lost 7 bases and 0 bases respectively, with 14 bases between them. Germline V gene sequence: CDR1 MNHNS, CDR2 SASEGT. Here the CDR3 reads CASKGVVPSTDTQYF. As DNA, the CDR3 is TGTGCCAGCAAGGGCGTGGTCCCTAGCACAGATACGCAGTATTTT.

The gene calls are TRBV4-1 and TRBJ2-1, with 9 bases lining up with TRBD2. There are 15 residues in the CDR3. J was trimmed by 12 bases and V by 4 bases; bases with no gene match: 13. Germline V gene sequence: CDR1 MGHRA, CDR2 YSYEKL. This CDR3 is CASSLTSSGTSWQFF. CDR3 bases: TGCGCCAGCAGCCTTACCTCTTCCGGGACTAGCTGGCAGTTCTTC.

The CDR3 spells CASSSGRTVQETQYF. CDR3 DNA sequence: TGTGCCAGCAGCTCGGGTCGGACAGTCCAAGAGACCCAGTACTTC. The chain has TRBV13 and TRBJ2-5; maybe TRBD1 (6 bases). Trimming removed 4 bases from V and 1 base from J, with 13 bases in between. Germline-derived CDR1 and CDR2 are PRHDT and FYEKMQ (reference sequence). This CDR3 is 15 amino acids long.

This chain connects TRBV14 to TRBJ1-2, with D unclear. This CDR3 comprises 13 residues. Per the germline V gene, CDR1 is SGHDN and CDR2 is FVKESK. V lost 0 bases and J 8 bases, leaving 10 bases between the germline ends. The CDR3 coding sequence is TGTGCCAGCAGCCAAGATCTACGGGCGGGCTACACCTTC. This codes for CASSQDLRAGYTF. The complete variable domain, with remaining parts taken from reference TRBV14 and TRBJ1-2, reads EAGVTQFPSHSVIEKGQTVTLRCDPISGHDNLYWYRRVMGKEIKFLLHFVKESKQDESGMPNNRFLAERTGGTYSTLKVQPAELEDSGVYFCASSQDLRAGYTFGSGTRLTVV.

The V gene is TRBV6-6, the J gene TRBJ2-3; D remains ambiguous. V lost 0 bases and J lost 4, with 5 bases in between. The CDR3 has 13 amino acids. Germline CDR1 and CDR2: MNHNY and SVGAGI (reference sequence). As DNA, the CDR3 is TGTGCCAGCAGTTACTCGGAGTCAGATACGCAGTATTTT. Its protein is CASSYSESDTQYF.

This chain uses TRBV6-1 with TRBJ1-2; a weak D match, TRBD1 (5 bases). The CDR3 length is 17 residues. V gave up 2 bases and J gave up 5 bases, with 21 bases separating them. Germline-derived CDR1 and CDR2 are MNHNS and SASEGT. CDR3 residues: CASSESSGSSRAYGYTF. CDR3 coding DNA: TGTGCCAGCAGTGAAAGTTCAGGGTCCTCGAGGGCGTATGGCTACACCTTC.

This chain connects TRBV18 to TRBJ1-1; 12 nucleotides agree with TRBD1. This CDR3 region has 17 residues. The V gene's germline CDR1 is KGHSH and CDR2 LQKENI. V dropped 1 base and J dropped 5; count of bases not matched to a gene: 8. The CDR3 DNA follows: TGTGCCAGCTCACCACGGGGGACAGGGGGCCTGTGGACTGAAGCTTTCTTT. This encodes CASSPRGTGGLWTEAFF.

The chain combines TRBV7-2 with TRBJ1-1; D is possibly TRBD1 (5 bases). Germline V gene lookup returns CDR1 SGHTA and CDR2 FQGNSA. The CDR3 extends over 15 amino acids. The V gene lost 0 bases and the J gene lost 5 bases, with 13 bases spanning the gap. DNA of the CDR3: TGTGCCAGCAGCTTAGCTTGGGGGGATGAGACTGAAGCTTTCTTT. Protein: CASSLAWGDETEAFF.

The rearrangement links TRBV5-1 to TRBJ2-5; 13 bases agree with TRBD2. CDR3 size: 16 residues. Looked up from germline, CDR1 is SGHRS and CDR2 is YFSETQ. V trimming: 4 bases; J trimming: 5 bases; junction bases outside the gene matches: 8. The CDR3 DNA sequence: TGCGCCAGCAGCCCCAGGACTAGCGGGAGTAGGGAGACCCAGTACTTC. Protein sequence: CASSPRTSGSRETQYF.